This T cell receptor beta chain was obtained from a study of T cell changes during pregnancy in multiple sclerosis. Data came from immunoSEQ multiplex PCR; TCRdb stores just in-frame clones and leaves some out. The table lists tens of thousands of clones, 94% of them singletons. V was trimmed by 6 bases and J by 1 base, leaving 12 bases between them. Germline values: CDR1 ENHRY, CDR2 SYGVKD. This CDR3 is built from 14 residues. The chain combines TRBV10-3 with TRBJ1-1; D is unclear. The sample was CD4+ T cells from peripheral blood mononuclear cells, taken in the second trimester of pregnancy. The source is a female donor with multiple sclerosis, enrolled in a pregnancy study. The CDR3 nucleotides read TGTGCCATCAGCCCTTCAACAGAGAACACTGAAGCTTTCTTT. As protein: CAISPSTENTEAFF.